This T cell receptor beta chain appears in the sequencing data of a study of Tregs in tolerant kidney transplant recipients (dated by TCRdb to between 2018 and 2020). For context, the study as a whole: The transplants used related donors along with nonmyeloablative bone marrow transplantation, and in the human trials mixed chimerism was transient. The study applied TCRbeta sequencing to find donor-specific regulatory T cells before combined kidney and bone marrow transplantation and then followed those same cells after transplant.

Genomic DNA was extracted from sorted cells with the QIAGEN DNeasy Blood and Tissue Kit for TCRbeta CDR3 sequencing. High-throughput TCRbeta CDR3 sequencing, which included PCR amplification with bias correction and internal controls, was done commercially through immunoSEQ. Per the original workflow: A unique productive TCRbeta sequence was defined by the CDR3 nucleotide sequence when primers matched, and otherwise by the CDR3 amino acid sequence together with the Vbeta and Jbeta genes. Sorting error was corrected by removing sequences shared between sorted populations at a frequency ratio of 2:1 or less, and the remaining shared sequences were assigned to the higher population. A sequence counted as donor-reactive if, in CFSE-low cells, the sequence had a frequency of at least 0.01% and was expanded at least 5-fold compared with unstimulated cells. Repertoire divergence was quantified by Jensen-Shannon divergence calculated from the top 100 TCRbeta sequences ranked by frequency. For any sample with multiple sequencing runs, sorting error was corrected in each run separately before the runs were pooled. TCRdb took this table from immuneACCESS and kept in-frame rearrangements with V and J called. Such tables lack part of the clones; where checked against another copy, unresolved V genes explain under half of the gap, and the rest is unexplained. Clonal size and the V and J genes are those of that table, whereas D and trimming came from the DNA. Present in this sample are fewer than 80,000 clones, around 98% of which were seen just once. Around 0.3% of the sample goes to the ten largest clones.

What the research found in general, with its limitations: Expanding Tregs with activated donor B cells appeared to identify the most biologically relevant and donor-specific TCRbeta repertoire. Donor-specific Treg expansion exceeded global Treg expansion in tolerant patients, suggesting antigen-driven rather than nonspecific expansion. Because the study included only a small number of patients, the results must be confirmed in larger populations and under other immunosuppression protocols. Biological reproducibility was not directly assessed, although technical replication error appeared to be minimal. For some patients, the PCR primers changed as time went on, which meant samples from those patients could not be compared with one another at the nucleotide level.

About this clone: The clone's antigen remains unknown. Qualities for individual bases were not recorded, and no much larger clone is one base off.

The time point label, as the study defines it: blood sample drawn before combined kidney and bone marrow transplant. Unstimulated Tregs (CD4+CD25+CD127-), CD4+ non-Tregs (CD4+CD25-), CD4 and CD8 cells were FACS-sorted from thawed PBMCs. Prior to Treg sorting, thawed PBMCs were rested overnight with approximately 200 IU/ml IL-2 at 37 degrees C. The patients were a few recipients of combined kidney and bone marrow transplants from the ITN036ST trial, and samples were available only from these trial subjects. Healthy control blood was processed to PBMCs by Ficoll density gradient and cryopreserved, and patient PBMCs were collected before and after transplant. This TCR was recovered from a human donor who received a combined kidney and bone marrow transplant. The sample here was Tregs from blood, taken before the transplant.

The nucleotide sequence is TGCGCCAGCAGCTTAGCGGGAACGAACACCGGGGAGCTGTTTTTT. It is translated as CASSLAGTNTGELFF. The V gene is TRBV5-1 and the J gene is TRBJ2-2; 7 central nucleotides agree with TRBD2. The germline V gene sets CDR1 to SGHRS and CDR2 to YFSETQ. The CDR3 runs 15 residues from the cysteine to the phenylalanine. Just CDR3 DNA is preserved here, 45 bases in frame from base 1. At the junction V is shortened by 2 bases and J by 0 bases; bases outside the gene matches: 1.